This entry lists 32 T cell receptor beta chains sequenced from one sample in a study of blood T cell repertoires in COVID-19. Data came from immunoSEQ multiplex PCR; TCRdb stores just in-frame clones and leaves some out. Found here are 56,000 or so clones, 89% of them singletons; the top ten hold 20% to 25%. Sequencing was done on a sample of peripheral blood. These receptors came from a human donor in a cohort sampled during active COVID-19.

CDR3 residues: CASSLLRQGNTEAFF. The CDR3 nucleotides are TGTGCCAGCAGTTTGTTGCGGCAGGGGAACACTGAAGCTTTCTTT. V and J are TRBV27 and TRBJ1-1; D is perhaps TRBD1 (5 bases). From germline, CDR1 is MNHEY and CDR2 SMNVEV (reference sequence). V was clipped by 3 bases and J by 1 base, with 12 bases between them. This CDR3 has 15 residues.

This clone came up once. The DNA of the CDR3 is TGTGCCAGCAGCGCCACAGGTCCTCGAATGGAGACCCAGTACTTC. It encodes CASSATGPRMETQYF. The chain is built from TRBV7-9 and TRBJ2-5; perhaps TRBD1 as D (5 bases). Germline values: CDR1 SEHNR, CDR2 FQNEAQ (reference sequence). The CDR3 runs 15 residues. The ends were cut back, 5 bases at V and 5 bases at J, with 18 bases in the middle.

This clone has only a few counts. The chain carries TRBV19 and TRBJ2-2; 7 bases align to TRBD2. V gave up 4 bases and J gave up 3 bases; unmatched junction bases: 11. The CDR3 extends over 17 amino acids. Germline CDR1 reads LNHDA; CDR2 reads SQIVND (reference sequence). The DNA of the CDR3 is TGTGCCAGTAGTACCCCCCCGGGCGGGGGAGACACCGGGGAGCTGTTTTTT. It codes for CASSTPPGGGDTGELFF.

The chain uses TRBV9 and TRBJ2-2; the D gene is possibly TRBD2 (5 bases). This CDR3 spans 14 amino acids. CDR1 SGDLS and CDR2 YYNGEE come from the germline V gene. Trimming left V 4 bases short and J 7 bases short, with 14 bases between. The CDR3 DNA sequence: TGTGCCAGCAGCCTCCCCCGGGGTAACGGGGAGCTGTTTTTT. This sequence encodes CASSLPRGNGELFF. Full variable domain (missing parts from reference TRBV9 and TRBJ2-2): DSGVTQTPKHLITATGQRVTLRCSPRSGDLSVYWYQQSLDQGLQFLIQYYNGEERAKGNILERFSAQQFPDLHSELNLSSLELGDSALYFCASSLPRGNGELFFGEGSRLTVL.

The chain uses TRBV5-1 and TRBJ2-1, with 13 bases lining up with TRBD2. CDR3 length equals 15 residues. Trimming cost V 5 bases and J 1 base; bases outside gene matches: 0. Germline CDR1 reads SGHRS; CDR2 reads YFSETQ. CDR3 coding DNA: TGCGCCAGCAGACTAGCGGGGGGGTCCTACAATGAGCAGTTCTTC. Translated, it gives CASRLAGGSYNEQFF. Filled out from reference TRBV5-1 and TRBJ2-1, the complete variable domain reads KAGVTQTPRYLIKTRGQQVTLSCSPISGHRSVSWYQQTPGQGLQFLFEYFSETQRNKGNFPGRFSGRQFSNSRSEMNVSTLELGDSALYLCASRLAGGSYNEQFFGPGTRLTVL.

The chain has TRBV30 and TRBJ1-1; the match to TRBD1 covers 7 bases. V dropped 4 bases and J dropped 0; count of bases not matched to a gene: 2. Germline-derived CDR1 and CDR2 are GTSNPN and SVGIG (reference sequence). There are 13 residues in the CDR3. CDR3 sequence (DNA): TGTGCCTGGAACAGGGGTCTGAACACTGAAGCTTTCTTT. Its translation: CAWNRGLNTEAFF.

The chain is built from TRBV7-2 and TRBJ2-5; no reliable D call. This CDR3 has 14 residues. CDR1 is SGHTA, CDR2 FQGNSA, per germline. The V end lost 3 bases, the J end lost 5 bases, and 13 bases lay between the germline ends. In DNA, the CDR3 is TGTGCCAGCAGCTTTAATAATCCCGCGGAGACCCAGTACTTC. Translating gives CASSFNNPAETQYF.

The rearrangement uses TRBV5-4 and TRBJ2-4; the match to TRBD2 covers 10 bases. CDR3 length: 17 residues. Germline-derived CDR1 and CDR2 are SGHNT and YYREEE (reference sequence). Trimming removed 2 bases from V and 3 bases from J; junction bases left unmatched: 8. CDR3 in amino acids: CASSFSERGGGKNIQYF. CDR3 bases: TGTGCCAGCAGCTTTAGCGAGCGGGGGGGCGGCAAAAACATTCAGTACTTC. Drawing the rest from reference TRBV5-4 and TRBJ2-4, the complete variable domain is ETGVTQSPTHLIKTRGQQVTLRCSSQSGHNTVSWYQQALGQGPQFIFQYYREEENGRGNFPPRFSGLQFPNYSSELNVNALELDDSALYLCASSFSERGGGKNIQYFGAGTRLSVL.

In nucleotides, the CDR3 is TGCAGTGCTAGTTGGGGACAGGGTGATCAGCCCCAGCATTTT. It specifies CSASWGQGDQPQHF. The chain uses TRBV20-1 and TRBJ1-5; 9 positions agree with TRBD1. V shed 3 bases and J 5 bases; nucleotides not matched to a gene: 5. Germline V gives CDR1 DFQATT, CDR2 SNEGSKA (reference sequence). This CDR3 is 14 amino acids long.

This clone was observed a few times. The CDR3 reads CASSLRGGRTVIYEQYF. The CDR3, as DNA: TGTGCCAGCAGCCTCAGGGGAGGGCGGACCGTTATTTACGAGCAGTACTTC. The chain carries TRBV7-2 and TRBJ2-7, with D perhaps TRBD2 (7 bases). This CDR3 has 17 amino acids. The ends were cut back, 5 bases at V and 4 bases at J, with 24 bases in the middle. Germline values: CDR1 SGHTA, CDR2 FQGNSA.

The chain recombines TRBV10-3 with TRBJ2-2; D perhaps matches TRBD2 (7 bases). The germline V gene encodes CDR1 ENHRY and CDR2 SYGVKD. V lost 4 bases to trimming and J lost 5 bases, with 14 bases between them. CDR3 length equals 15 residues. CDR3 sequence (DNA): TGTGCCATCAGTGGACGGGGGGCGGATACCGGGGAGCTGTTTTTT. Its translation is CAISGRGADTGELFF.

The V call is TRBV5-1, the J call TRBJ2-1, with D tentatively TRBD1 (5 bases). Germline CDR1 is SGHRS and CDR2 is YFSETQ. The CDR3 covers 16 residues. Trimming took off 1 base at V and 0 bases at J, with 11 bases between the two ends. The CDR3 here is CASSLSQGRSYNEQFF. As DNA, the CDR3 is TGCGCCAGCAGCTTGTCTCAGGGTCGCTCCTACAATGAGCAGTTCTTC. The entire variable domain, with the rest obtained from reference TRBV5-1 and TRBJ2-1, is as follows: KAGVTQTPRYLIKTRGQQVTLSCSPISGHRSVSWYQQTPGQGLQFLFEYFSETQRNKGNFPGRFSGRQFSNSRSEMNVSTLELGDSALYLCASSLSQGRSYNEQFFGPGTRLTVL.

The chain employs TRBV4-2 and TRBJ2-3; 12 bases fit TRBD2. CDR1 is LGHNA and CDR2 is YNFKEQ in the germline V gene. Trimming cost V 4 bases and J 1 base; bases outside gene matches: 3. CDR3 length equals 16 residues. CDR3 nucleotides: TGTGCCAGCAGCCCGAGGACTAGCGGGGGCACAGATACGCAGTATTTT. Translation: CASSPRTSGGTDTQYF.

This clone appeared a few times. The chain joins TRBV19 to TRBJ1-5; D might be TRBD1 (6 bases). With 5 bases removed from V and 7 bases from J, the gap between germline ends came to 12 bases. This CDR3 is 13 amino acids long. Per the germline V gene, CDR1 is LNHDA and CDR2 is SQIVND (reference sequence). The CDR3 DNA reads TGTGCCAGTAGTGAACAGGGTTTGCAGCCCCAGCATTTT. As protein: CASSEQGLQPQHF.

The V call is TRBV6-1, the J call TRBJ1-2; no firm D call. Germline-derived CDR1 and CDR2 are MNHNS and SASEGT. The ends were cut back, 2 bases at V and 7 bases at J, with 14 bases in the middle. The CDR3 spans 14 residues. Written as DNA, the CDR3 is TGTGCCAGCAGTGAAAAGTGGCAGACTGCTGGCTACACCTTC. Protein product: CASSEKWQTAGYTF.

This clone has just one count. The chain has TRBV3-1 (or the pseudogene TRBV3-2) and TRBJ2-1; 9 bases map to TRBD1. The germline V gene encodes CDR1 LGHDT and CDR2 YNNKEL (reference sequence). The CDR3 is 19 amino acids. V lost 5 bases, J lost 2 bases, and 16 bases stayed unmatched. The CDR3 here is CASSKPGGQGTSPYNEQFF. The CDR3 DNA reads TGTGCCAGCAGCAAACCCGGGGGACAGGGAACTAGCCCCTACAATGAGCAGTTCTTC.

The rearrangement joins TRBV5-1 to TRBJ2-7, with TRBD2 matching 7 bases. Trimming removed 4 bases from V and 3 bases from J; junction bases left unmatched: 10. Germline V lookup: CDR1 SGHRS, CDR2 YFSETQ. This CDR3 has 15 residues. CDR3: CASSPDFGDYYEQYF. CDR3 in DNA: TGCGCCAGCAGCCCTGATTTCGGGGACTACTACGAGCAGTACTTC.

The chain combines TRBV3-1 (or the pseudogene TRBV3-2) with TRBJ2-1; tentative D call: TRBD2 (6 bases). The CDR3 contains 14 residues. Trimming left V 8 bases short and J 5 bases short, with 16 bases between. Germline-derived CDR1 and CDR2 are LGHDT and YNNKEL (reference sequence). Here the CDR3 reads CASRVGGENNEQFF. The CDR3 DNA reads as TGTGCCAGCCGAGTGGGCGGGGAAAACAATGAGCAGTTCTTC.

J is TRBJ2-5 and V is TRBV7-2, with D possibly being TRBD1 (5 bases). Per the germline V gene, CDR1 is SGHTA and CDR2 is FQGNSA. The V end was cut by 0 bases, the J end by 4 bases, with 12 bases between. The CDR3 spans 15 residues. The CDR3 DNA sequence: TGTGCCAGCAGCTTAGCCCCAGGGATGGGAGAGACCCAGTACTTC. Its protein is CASSLAPGMGETQYF.

In this sample, this clone turned up a few times. This chain connects TRBV7-9 to TRBJ1-1, with D unresolved. This CDR3 is 17 amino acids long. Germline V gives CDR1 SEHNR, CDR2 FQNEAQ (reference sequence). V was cut by 9 bases and J by 0 bases, with 23 bases left in between. The CDR3, as DNA: TGTGCCAGTCACACAACCGGAGGGCTAAGAATGAACACTGAAGCTTTCTTT. This gives the protein CASHTTGGLRMNTEAFF. Looking up the rest from reference TRBV7-9 and TRBJ1-1 gives the full variable domain: DTGVSQNPRHKITKRGQNVTFRCDPISEHNRLYWYRQTLGQGPEFLTYFQNEAQLEKSRLLSDRFSAERPKGSFSTLEIQRTEQGDSAMYLCASHTTGGLRMNTEAFFGQGTRLTVV.

The rearrangement joins TRBV9 to TRBJ1-2; 9 nucleotides match TRBD1. The CDR3 sequence is 14 residues long. Germline trimming cut 0 bases from V and 4 bases from J; bases unmatched to any gene: 1. The V gene's germline CDR1 is SGDLS and CDR2 YYNGEE. The CDR3 protein is CASSVGGQGYGYTF. The DNA of the CDR3 is TGTGCCAGCAGCGTAGGGGGACAGGGCTATGGCTACACCTTC.

The V call is TRBV28, the J call TRBJ1-1; no clear D gene. V lost 2 bases, J lost 8 bases, and 24 bases lay in between. This CDR3 region has 17 residues. The germline gives CDR1 MDHEN, CDR2 SYDVKM. CDR3: CASSLQPAVQDYKEAFF. CDR3 bases: TGTGCCAGCAGTTTACAACCGGCTGTCCAGGACTATAAGGAAGCTTTCTTT.

As to this clone: An end of the junction differs from the germline gene, which may be a read error. The J gene is TRBJ2-3, the V gene TRBV2; perhaps TRBD1 as D (5 bases). The CDR3 contains 13 residues. Germline V lookup: CDR1 SNHLY, CDR2 FYNNEI. CDR3 nucleotide sequence: TGTGCCAGCAGTTCCCAGGGCACGGATACGCAGTATTTT. Protein product: CASSSQGTDTQYF.

This clone came up a few times. This chain joins TRBV23-1 and TRBJ2-7, with 8 bases aligning to TRBD1. Being an ORF, TRBV23-1 has a function that is uncertain. The CDR3 consists of 14 residues. V was clipped by 4 bases and J by 2 bases; unmatched bases: 4. CDR3 protein: CASSPTTGAYEQYF. The CDR3 nucleotides read TGCGCCAGCAGTCCCACGACAGGGGCCTACGAGCAGTACTTC.

The rearrangement uses TRBV6-2 or TRBV6-3 and TRBJ1-2; TRBD1 agrees at 7 bases. CDR3 length equals 14 residues. V was pared by 3 bases and J by 3 bases, with 4 bases of the junction left unmatched. Germline lookup yields CDR1 MNHEY and CDR2 SVGEGT. The DNA for the CDR3 is TGTGCCAGCAGTTATTCAGGGGGAGACTATGGCTACACCTTC. This gives the protein CASSYSGGDYGYTF.

Written as DNA, the CDR3 is TGCGCCAGCAGCGATCCGGGAACTGAAGCTTTCTTT. Its translation is CASSDPGTEAFF. The chain carries TRBV5-1 and TRBJ1-1, with D uncertain. Deletions cut 4 bases from V and 5 bases from J, with 9 bases between. The V gene's germline CDR1 is SGHRS and CDR2 YFSETQ. The CDR3 spans 12 residues.

This chain connects TRBV13 to TRBJ2-3; D unclear. The CDR3 consists of 15 residues. Germline CDR1 PRHDT, CDR2 FYEKMQ (reference sequence). Trimming removed 6 bases at V and 0 bases at J, with 13 bases between. The CDR3 spells CASSSSQTSTDTQYF. The CDR3 nucleotides read TGTGCCAGCAGTTCAAGTCAAACTAGCACAGATACGCAGTATTTT.

CDR3 in DNA: TGTGCCAGCAGTGAGAGGTACCAGGGCGGAAACGAGCAGTACTTC. It is translated as CASSERYQGGNEQYF. The chain is built from TRBV2 and TRBJ2-7; weak D call: TRBD1 (5 bases). The germline V gene has CDR1 SNHLY and CDR2 FYNNEI. V was shortened by 3 bases and J by 5 bases, with 17 bases between the two germline ends. This CDR3 is 15 amino acids long. The variable domain in full, with the rest retrieved from reference TRBV2 and TRBJ2-7, is EPEVTQTPSHQVTQMGQEVILRCVPISNHLYFYWYRQILGQKVEFLVSFYNNEISEKSEIFDDQFSVERPDGSNFTLKIRSTKLEDSAMYFCASSERYQGGNEQYFGPGTRLTVT.

The V gene is TRBV18, the J gene TRBJ2-1; possibly TRBD1 for D (5 bases). This CDR3 is 13 amino acids long. Germline V gives CDR1 KGHSH, CDR2 LQKENI. V dropped 0 bases and J dropped 8 bases, with 8 bases sitting between them. This CDR3 is CASSPPGVDEQFF. The CDR3 DNA reads TGTGCCAGCTCACCACCAGGGGTGGATGAGCAGTTCTTC.

The genes are TRBV6-2 or TRBV6-3 and TRBJ2-7; weak D call: TRBD1 (8 bases). From germline, CDR1 is MNHEY and CDR2 SVGEGT. V lost 6 bases and J 3 bases, leaving 21 bases between the germline ends. The CDR3 spans 16 residues. CDR3 loop: CASSSDREGLLYEQYF. CDR3 nucleotides: TGTGCCAGCAGCTCGGACAGGGAGGGACTCCTCTACGAGCAGTACTTC.

The J gene is TRBJ1-6, the V gene TRBV19; possibly TRBD1 for D (5 bases). V was cut by 3 bases and J by 6 bases, with 9 bases left in between. CDR1 is LNHDA, CDR2 SQIVND, per germline (reference sequence). The CDR3 length is 14 residues. The CDR3 DNA follows: TGTGCCAGTAGTATTACTGGGGCTAATTCACCCCTCCACTTT. Encoded protein: CASSITGANSPLHF.

The chain joins TRBV18 to TRBJ1-1; D ambiguous. Trimming shortened V by 3 bases and J by 4 bases, and 21 bases separated the two germline ends. The CDR3 runs 17 residues. Per germline, CDR1 KGHSH and CDR2 LQKENI. CDR3 nucleotide sequence: TGTGCCAGCTCACCCCCGGATGGTTGGGTGAGCGGCACTGAAGCTTTCTTT. Its translation is CASSPPDGWVSGTEAFF. The full variable domain, rest sourced from reference TRBV18 and TRBJ1-1, is NAGVMQNPRHLVRRRGQEARLRCSPMKGHSHVYWYRQLPEEGLKFMVYLQKENIIDESGMPKERFSAEFPKEGPSILRIQQVVRGDSAAYFCASSPPDGWVSGTEAFFGQGTRLTVV.